This TCR beta chain was captured in a study of CD8+CD57+ T cells in acquired aplastic anemia. Study-level background: Sorted CD4+ and CD8+ cells yielded DNA averaging around 3 ug. Healthy CD8+ samples averaged about 11 million reads. The study's findings and limits: Patients and controls had in common twenty-nine CD8+ CDR3 sequences.

The CDR3 extends over 13 amino acids. The germline V and J ends were trimmed by 3 bases and 7 bases, with 12 bases remaining between them. The germline gives CDR1 DFQATT, CDR2 SNEGSKA (reference sequence). The table lists this clonotype with many counts. The antigen remains undetermined. Using genomic DNA as the template, TCR beta VDJ and CDR3 profiling was carried out. Each CDR3 protein gets one entry after TCRdb re-called the reads with MiXCR. The sample has some 140,000 distinct CDR3 sequences, 41% seen once. This receptor was obtained from a human donor in good health, serving as a control. The specimen sequenced was sorted CD4+, CD8+, or CD8+CD57+ T cells (not recorded which) from PBMCs. The gene calls are TRBV20-1 and TRBJ2-2, with TRBD2 as a possible D gene (5 bases). The CDR3 DNA reads as TGCAGTGCTAGTTTGGTTGGAGGCGGGGAGCTGTTTTTT. It specifies CSASLVGGGELFF.